This is a list of T cell receptor beta chains from one sample in a study of regulatory T cells in long-lasting Graves disease. TCRdb re-called the multiplex PCR reads through MiXCR, storing one row per CDR3 protein. The profile shows 300,000 to 500,000 distinct CDR3 sequences, less than 25% of them singletons. This material consisted of peripheral blood mononuclear cells (PBMCs), taken when the disease was refractory, from a patient treated with antithyroid drugs. All receptors come from a female donor with Graves disease. Each CDR3 is given with its conserved first and last residue. D genes are given only for firm matches. Only some rows state a clone size, as once, few, many or a class for expanded clones.

clone size	J gene	V gene	D gene	CDR3 DNA	CDR3 protein
.	TRBJ1-2	TRBV9	.	TGTGCCAGCAGCACTCGGTCGGGGGGTGGCTACACCTTC	CASSTRSGGGYTF
few	TRBJ1-1	TRBV12-3/TRBV12-4	.	TGTACCAGCAGTTTAGGTGAGGCGGACAAGTCTGGGGCTTTCTTT	CTSSLGEADKSGAFF
many	TRBJ2-2	TRBV12-3/TRBV12-4	.	TGTGCCAGCAGGGGCGGAGCGAACACCGGGGAGCTGTTTTTT	CASRGGANTGELFF
many	TRBJ1-4	TRBV30	.	TGTGCCTGGAGTGACACCGCCGGTGAAAAACTGTTTTTT	CAWSDTAGEKLFF
many	TRBJ1-4	TRBV20-1	TRBD1	TGCAGTGCTAAGTCGCAGGGGGGTTGGGAAAAACTGTTTTTT	CSAKSQGGWEKLFF
.	TRBJ2-7	TRBV27	.	TGTGCCAGCAGATCGGGGGAGGTATACGAGCAGTACTTC	CASRSGEVYEQYF
few	TRBJ2-7	TRBV7-2	.	TGTGCCAGCAGCTTAGCCTCGGGAGGCCCACAGGGCTACGAGCAGTACTTC	CASSLASGGPQGYEQYF
many	TRBJ1-2	TRBV5-5	.	TGTGCCAGCAGCTTGATGTGGCAGACTAACTATGGCTACACCTTC	CASSLMWQTNYGYTF
few	TRBJ2-7	TRBV10-3	TRBD1	TGTGCCATCAGTGAGCCTACACCGGGACAGGGGGGCTCCGGGCAGTACTTC	CAISEPTPGQGGSGQYF
.	TRBJ1-6	TRBV10-3	.	TGTGCCACCGATCGGGGAACGGCTAGGGAACCCCTCCACTTT	CATDRGTAREPLHF
many	TRBJ2-7	TRBV25-1	.	TGTGCCAGCAGTGAAGCATGCTTGTGGGGTATACGGTCCTACGAGCAGTACTTC	CASSEACLWGIRSYEQYF
.	TRBJ2-5	TRBV5-1	TRBD2	TGCGCCAGCAGCTCCGGGGGGAACCAAGAGACCCAGTACTTC	CASSSGGNQETQYF
many	TRBJ2-5	TRBV30	.	TGTGCCTGGAGTGTGGGAGGAAAGACCCAGTACTTC	CAWSVGGKTQYF
many	TRBJ1-4	TRBV6-2/TRBV6-3	.	TGTGCCAGCAGTTACAGGCAGGGAGTTGAAAAACTGTTTTTT	CASSYRQGVEKLFF
many	TRBJ1-1	TRBV11-2	.	TGTGCCAGCAGCTTAGTGGCAGGAATAGGGGACACTGAAGCTTTCTTT	CASSLVAGIGDTEAFF
few	TRBJ2-7	TRBV20-1	.	TGCAGTGCTAGCCGGCCCAACGTAGGCCCCGAGCAGTACTTC	CSASRPNVGPEQYF
many	TRBJ2-5	TRBV6-1	.	TGTGCCAGCAGTGGTGGGGGGTACCAAGAGACCCAGTACTTC	CASSGGGYQETQYF
.	TRBJ1-3	TRBV20-1	.	TGCAGTGCTAGTGTGCAGGGATCTGGAAACACCATATATTTT	CSASVQGSGNTIYF
many	TRBJ1-6	TRBV20-1	.	TGCAGTGCTAGGCCTATGGGTAATTCACCCCTCCACTTT	CSARPMGNSPLHF
few	TRBJ2-7	TRBV10-3	TRBD2	TGTGCCATCAGACCAGCGGGGGGCTCCTACGAGCAGTACTTC	CAIRPAGGSYEQYF
.	TRBJ2-5	TRBV15	.	TGTGCCACCAGCAGAGATTACCGGGCCCAGTACTTC	CATSRDYRAQYF
few	TRBJ2-7	TRBV20-1	.	TGCAGTGCAACCGTGGGGTCCTACGAGCAGTACTTC	CSATVGSYEQYF
few	TRBJ2-7	TRBV20-1	.	TGCAGTGCTAGAGACGACCTTGCGAACTCCTACGAGCAGTACTTC	CSARDDLANSYEQYF
many	TRBJ1-2	TRBV12-3/TRBV12-4	.	TGTGCCAGCACGTCCGCTTGGTCAACCCGGGGCTATGGCTACACCTTC	CASTSAWSTRGYGYTF
.	TRBJ1-1	TRBV3-1	.	TGTGCCAGCAGCCAAGATGAACTATGGAAGACTGAAGCTTTCTTT	CASSQDELWKTEAFF
.	TRBJ1-1	TRBV5-1	TRBD1	TGCGCCAGCAGCTTGGAATCCGGGACAGGGGTACGGGCTTTCTTT	CASSLESGTGVRAFF
.	TRBJ2-5	TRBV10-3	TRBD2	TGTGCCATCAGTGCCAGCGGGAGCCGTGAGACCCAGTACTTC	CAISASGSRETQYF
.	TRBJ1-4	TRBV7-9	.	TGTGCCAGCAGCTCAGCAGGGGATAGGGAAAAACTGTTTTTT	CASSSAGDREKLFF
few	TRBJ1-2	TRBV20-1	.	TGCAGTGTGAGGGACCCTACGGGGGGCTACACCTTC	CSVRDPTGGYTF
.	TRBJ2-5	TRBV6-2/TRBV6-3	TRBD1	TGTGTCAGCAGAAGACAGGGGTACGAGACCCAGTACTTC	CVSRRQGYETQYF
.	TRBJ1-5	TRBV6-1	TRBD1	TGTGCCAGCAACCGAGGGACAGGGTATAATCAGCCCCAGCATTTT	CASNRGTGYNQPQHF
few	TRBJ2-7	TRBV12-3/TRBV12-4	.	TGTGCCAGCAGTTCCGGCGGGTTAAGCTCCTACGAGCAGTACTTC	CASSSGGLSSYEQYF
once	TRBJ2-6	TRBV19	.	TGTGCCAGTAGTACGAAGTCCCGACACACAGTCTCTGGGGCCAACGTCCTGACTTTC	CASSTKSRHTVSGANVLTF
.	TRBJ1-5	TRBV7-8	.	TGTGCCAGCAGCTTAGCGTTCGCTCCCAGGGATCAGCCCCAGCATTTT	CASSLAFAPRDQPQHF
.	TRBJ1-5	TRBV25-1	TRBD1	TGTGCCAGCGGGGGGACAGGGACCAATCAGCCCCAGCATTTT	CASGGTGTNQPQHF
few	TRBJ2-3	TRBV29-1	.	TGCAGCGTTGAACCGTGGGACTCGCCAAGGGGTACGCAGTATTTT	CSVEPWDSPRGTQYF
few	TRBJ1-1	TRBV6-2/TRBV6-3	.	TGTGCCAGCAGGCCCACCTGGGGATTAGTTACTGAAGCTTTCTTT	CASRPTWGLVTEAFF
.	TRBJ2-1	TRBV7-2	TRBD2	TGTGCCAGCAGCTCGAGCGGGAGGGTGGGAAATGAGCAGTTCTTC	CASSSSGRVGNEQFF
few	TRBJ1-5	TRBV7-9	.	TGTGCCAGCAGCCCCGATTCGGGACATAGCAATCAGCCCCAGCATTTT	CASSPDSGHSNQPQHF
.	TRBJ1-2	TRBV30	.	TGTGCCTGGATTTACGGACAGACAAGGGACTATGGCTACACCTTC	CAWIYGQTRDYGYTF
many	TRBJ1-1	TRBV7-9	.	TGTGCCAGCGTGGGAATCACTGAAGCTTTCTTT	CASVGITEAFF
few	TRBJ1-1	TRBV5-1	.	TGCGCCAGCAGCTTGGATTTCAGAAGGGACACTGAAGCTTTCTTT	CASSLDFRRDTEAFF
.	TRBJ1-1	TRBV12-3/TRBV12-4	.	TGTGCCAGCAGTTCTTATCCCCACACTGAAGCTTTCTTT	CASSSYPHTEAFF
many	TRBJ2-7	TRBV7-4	.	TGTGCCAGCAGCTTAGCGGGCATCTACGAGCAGTACTTC	CASSLAGIYEQYF
.	TRBJ2-3	TRBV7-2	TRBD2	TGTGCCAGCAGCTTAGTACGGTTGGGCGGGAGGGCCGTCGATACGCAGTATTTT	CASSLVRLGGRAVDTQYF
many	TRBJ1-5	TRBV6-1	.	TGTGCCAGCAAACAGGGCGGGAATCAGCCCCAGCATTTT	CASKQGGNQPQHF
.	TRBJ2-2	TRBV7-2	.	TGTGCCAGCAGCTTAGCGGACCCCACCGGGGAGCTGTTTTTT	CASSLADPTGELFF
once	TRBJ1-2	TRBV7-2	.	TGTGCCAGCAGCTCGACTGATTCCGGCGGCTACACCTTC	CASSSTDSGGYTF
.	TRBJ1-1	TRBV20-1	TRBD1	TGCAGTGCTCCCGACAGGGCCGACACTGAAGCTTTCTTT	CSAPDRADTEAFF
.	TRBJ2-5	TRBV20-1	.	TGCAGTGCTCTCGCACCGCAAGAGACCCAGTACTTC	CSALAPQETQYF
few	TRBJ2-7	TRBV6-5	.	TGTGCCAGCAGTTACTCAAGCTTAACCAGGGAAGAGCAGTACTTC	CASSYSSLTREEQYF
many	TRBJ1-2	TRBV28	.	TGTGCCACCCTAGGGGCCCTCTGGGGCTACACCTTC	CATLGALWGYTF
many	TRBJ1-1	TRBV7-2	.	TGTGCCAGCAGCTCTACGGGGGTGAACACTGAAGCTTTCTTT	CASSSTGVNTEAFF